This TCR beta chain came from a study of blood T cell repertoires in COVID-19. Participants spanned ages about 18 to 90 years and resided in roughly 26 US areas. In Cohort 3, a recovered donor had either two negative PCRs, clearance, or symptom resolution. The data were produced by immunoSEQ multiplex PCR, yet TCRdb's version contains in-frame clones alone and is incomplete. Seen here are roughly 300,000 clones, about nine tenths observed once, and the top ten hold about 4%. CDR3 length: 15 amino acids. In germline, CDR1 is SGHTS, CDR2 YDEGEE. The V gene end was trimmed by 4 bases and the J gene end by 0 bases; junction bases not matched to a gene: 6.

This TCR was sampled from a man aged 30 to 45 who had recovered from COVID-19. Specimen: PBMCs or T cells enriched from blood (not recorded which). J is TRBJ1-1 and V is TRBV5-8, with 7 bases identical to TRBD1. CDR3 protein: CASSRRGTVNTEAFF. DNA of the CDR3: TGTGCCAGCAGCCGGAGAGGGACAGTGAACACTGAAGCTTTCTTT.